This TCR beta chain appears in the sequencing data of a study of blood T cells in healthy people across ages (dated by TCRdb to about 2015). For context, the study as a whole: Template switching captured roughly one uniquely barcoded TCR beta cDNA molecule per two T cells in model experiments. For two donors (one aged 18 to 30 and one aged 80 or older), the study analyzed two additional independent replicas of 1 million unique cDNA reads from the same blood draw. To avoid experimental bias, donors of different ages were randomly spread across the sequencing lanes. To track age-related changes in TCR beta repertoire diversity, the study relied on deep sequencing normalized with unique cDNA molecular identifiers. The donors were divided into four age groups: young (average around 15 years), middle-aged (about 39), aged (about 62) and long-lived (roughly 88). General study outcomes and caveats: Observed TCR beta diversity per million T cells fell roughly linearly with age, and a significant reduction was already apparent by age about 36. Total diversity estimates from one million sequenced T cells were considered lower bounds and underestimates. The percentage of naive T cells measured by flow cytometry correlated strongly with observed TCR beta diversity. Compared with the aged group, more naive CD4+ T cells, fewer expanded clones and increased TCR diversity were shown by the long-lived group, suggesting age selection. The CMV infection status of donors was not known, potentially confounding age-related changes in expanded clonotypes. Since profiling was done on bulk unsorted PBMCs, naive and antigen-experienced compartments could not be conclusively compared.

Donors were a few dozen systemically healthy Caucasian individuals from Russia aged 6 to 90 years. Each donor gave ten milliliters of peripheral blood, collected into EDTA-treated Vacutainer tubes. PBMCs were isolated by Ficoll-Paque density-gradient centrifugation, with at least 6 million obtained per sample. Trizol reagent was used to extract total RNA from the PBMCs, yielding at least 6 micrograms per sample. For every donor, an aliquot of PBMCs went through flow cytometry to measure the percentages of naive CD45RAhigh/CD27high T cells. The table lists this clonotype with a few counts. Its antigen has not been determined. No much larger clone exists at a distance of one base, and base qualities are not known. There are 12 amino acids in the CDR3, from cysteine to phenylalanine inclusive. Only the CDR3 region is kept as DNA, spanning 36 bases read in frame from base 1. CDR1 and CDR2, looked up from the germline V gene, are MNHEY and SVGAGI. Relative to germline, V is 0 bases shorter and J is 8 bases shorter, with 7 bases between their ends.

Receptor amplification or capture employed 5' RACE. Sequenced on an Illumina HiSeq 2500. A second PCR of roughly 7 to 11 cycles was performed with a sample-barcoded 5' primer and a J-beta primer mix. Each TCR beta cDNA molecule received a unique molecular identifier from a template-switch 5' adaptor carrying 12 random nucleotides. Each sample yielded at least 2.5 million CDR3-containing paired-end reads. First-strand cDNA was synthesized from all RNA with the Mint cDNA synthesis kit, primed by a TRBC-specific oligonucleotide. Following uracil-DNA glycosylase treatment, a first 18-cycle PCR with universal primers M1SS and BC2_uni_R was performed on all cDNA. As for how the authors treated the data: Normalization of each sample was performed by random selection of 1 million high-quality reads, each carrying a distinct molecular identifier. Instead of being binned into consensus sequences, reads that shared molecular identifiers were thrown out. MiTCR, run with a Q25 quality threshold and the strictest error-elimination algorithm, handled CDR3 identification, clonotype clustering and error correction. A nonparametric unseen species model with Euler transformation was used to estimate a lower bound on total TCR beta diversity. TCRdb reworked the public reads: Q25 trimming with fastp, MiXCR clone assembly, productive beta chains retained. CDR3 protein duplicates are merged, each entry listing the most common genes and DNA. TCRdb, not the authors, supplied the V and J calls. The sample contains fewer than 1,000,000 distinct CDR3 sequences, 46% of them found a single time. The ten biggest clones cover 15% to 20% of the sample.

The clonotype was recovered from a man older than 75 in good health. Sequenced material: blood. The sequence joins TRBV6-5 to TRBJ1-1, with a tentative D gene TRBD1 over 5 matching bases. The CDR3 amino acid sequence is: CASSYSGQEAFF. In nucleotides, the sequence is TGTGCCAGCAGTTACTCGGGGCAGGAAGCTTTCTTT.